The source of this TCR beta chain is a study of blood T cell repertoires in COVID-19. Study background: The samples span acute and convalescent COVID-19 from the United States, Italy and Spain.

Looked up from germline, CDR1 is ENHRY and CDR2 is SYGVKD. Trimming took 3 bases from V and 1 from J; bases not matched to a gene: 11. This CDR3 spans 18 amino acids. How the authors handled the data: Estimates of nucleated cell counts were drawn from the amplification of reference gene primers. Sequencing was performed with immunoSEQ multiplex PCR; in TCRdb, only in-frame clones are kept and a portion is missing. The V and J calls and the clone size are those of that table, but D and trimming were determined from the DNA. The sample carries tens of thousands of clones, under 90% recorded once. Enrollment of patients from Seattle took place during active infection, with longitudinal follow-up.

The receptor's source is a man between 60 and 75 years old with COVID-19, enrolled during active disease. The material sequenced was peripheral blood. V is TRBV10-3 and J is TRBJ2-1; TRBD1 aligns across 8 bases. CDR3 nucleotides: TGTGCCATCAGTGACCCCCAGGGGGCCTCTTCTTCCTACAATGAGCAGTTCTTC. Amino acids: CAISDPQGASSSYNEQFF.